This TCR beta chain was found in a study of TET2 disruption in CD19-targeted CAR T cells. Of note for this clone: Its antigen remains unknown. Sequencing ends 3 residues short of the CDR3 end; the germline J gene provides the rest.

The CDR3 is 15 amino acids. The germline V gene encodes CDR1 SGHRS and CDR2 YFSETQ. Unmatched junction bases numbered 8, after V lost 3 bases and J lost 7 bases. Treatment: autologous CTL019 cells: CD19 CAR with 4-1BB and CD3 zeta domains. A CD19 CAR with TCR zeta and 4-1BB domains was used. Leukapheresis of peripheral blood supplied the T cells used to manufacture CTL019. Sequencing used immunoSEQ multiplex PCR; TCRdb keeps in-frame clones, though not all of them. The sample data list roughly 26,000 clones. The chain employs TRBV5-1 and TRBJ1-5, with TRBD1 matching over 9 bases. The receptor comes from a man between 65 and 85 years old with chronic lymphocytic leukemia. The material was CD8- CAR+ T cells sorted from cultured blood T cells, obtained for CD19 CAR T cell therapy. As to subset: CD8-negative CAR-positive T cells from the infusion product. The chain's CDR3 is CASSWTGTGNQPQHF. CDR3 DNA, as far as it was read: TGCGCCAGCAGCTGGACCGGGACAGGGAACCAGCCC. The full variable domain, its missing parts supplied by reference TRBV5-1 and TRBJ1-5, is KAGVTQTPRYLIKTRGQQVTLSCSPISGHRSVSWYQQTPGQGLQFLFEYFSETQRNKGNFPGRFSGRQFSNSRSEMNVSTLELGDSALYLCASSWTGTGNQPQHFGDGTRLSIL.